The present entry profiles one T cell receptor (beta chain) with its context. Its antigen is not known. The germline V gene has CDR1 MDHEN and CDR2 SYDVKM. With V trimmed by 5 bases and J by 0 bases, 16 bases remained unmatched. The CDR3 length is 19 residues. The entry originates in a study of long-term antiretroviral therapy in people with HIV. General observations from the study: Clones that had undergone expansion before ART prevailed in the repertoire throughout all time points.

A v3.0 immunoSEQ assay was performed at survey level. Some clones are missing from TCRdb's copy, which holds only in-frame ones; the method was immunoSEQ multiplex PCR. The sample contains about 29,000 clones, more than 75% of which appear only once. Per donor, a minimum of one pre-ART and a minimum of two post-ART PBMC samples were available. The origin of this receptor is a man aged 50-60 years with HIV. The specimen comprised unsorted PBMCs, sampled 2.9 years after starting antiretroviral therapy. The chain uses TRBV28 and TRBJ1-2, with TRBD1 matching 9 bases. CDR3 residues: CASSLTPGQGSRANYGYTF. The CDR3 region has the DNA TGTGCCAGCAGTCTAACACCGGGACAGGGCTCCAGAGCTAACTATGGCTACACCTTC.